The next 30 T cell receptor beta chains were all read from a single sample in a study of T cell repertoires in cytomegalovirus infection. A single record per CDR3 protein comes from TCRdb applying MiXCR to the reads. Of fewer than 900,000 distinct CDR3 sequences listed, about 29% are singletons. These receptors are not linked to any known antigen. This sample comprised cultured CD8+ T cells from PBMCs, obtained from culture after CMV antigen stimulation. These receptors all stem from a human donor in good health (CMV status not recorded). Some clones in this sample may be carry-over from other donors' samples.

This rearrangement joins TRBV11-3 to TRBJ1-1, with D possibly TRBD1 on 5 matching bases. The CDR3 is 14 amino acids. The V gene lost 2 bases and the J gene lost 3 bases, with 10 bases spanning the gap. Germline values: CDR1 SGHNT, CDR2 YENEEA. The CDR3 protein is CASSLPRDYTEAFF. CDR3 sequence (DNA): TGTGCCAGCAGCTTACCCCGGGACTACACTGAAGCTTTCTTT.

This sequence joins TRBV7-9 and TRBJ2-7, with D possibly TRBD1 on 6 matching bases. The germline V and J ends were trimmed by 2 bases and 2 bases, with 10 bases remaining between them. Germline assignment: CDR1 SEHNR and CDR2 FQNEAQ (reference sequence). This CDR3 is 14 amino acids long. CDR3 coding DNA: TGTGCCAGCAGCTTACTGACAGGAACCTACGAGCAGTACTTC. Its protein product is CASSLLTGTYEQYF.

This clonotype was recorded at least ten times. Mismatch with germline at one junction end may stem from a read error. V and J are TRBV7-7 and TRBJ2-1; 15 bases agree with TRBD2. This CDR3 is 15 amino acids long. CDR1 is SSHAT, CDR2 FNYEAQ, per germline (reference sequence). The CDR3 DNA is TGTGCTAGCAGCTCGGGACTAGCGGGGGGAAATGAGCAGTTCTTC. Residues: CASSSGLAGGNEQFF.

This sequence joins TRBV6-2 or TRBV6-3 and TRBJ2-1, with D perhaps matching TRBD2 (5 bases). In germline, CDR1 is MNHEY, CDR2 SVGEGT. The CDR3 is 15 amino acids. V lost 2 bases, J lost 3 bases, and 11 bases lay in between. The CDR3 loop reads CASSYRDLGYNEQFF. The DNA for the CDR3 is TGTGCCAGCAGTTACCGGGATTTGGGCTACAATGAGCAGTTCTTC.

The V gene is TRBV20-1, the J gene TRBJ2-1; TRBD2 matches at 16 bases. Germline assignment: CDR1 DFQATT and CDR2 SNEGSKA (reference sequence). V lost 6 bases, J lost 8 bases, and 13 bases stayed unmatched. This CDR3 is built from 17 residues. The CDR3 here is CSATSPGLAGGPYEQFF. Written as DNA, the CDR3 is TGCAGTGCAACCTCTCCGGGACTAGCGGGGGGGCCCTATGAGCAGTTCTTC.

The chain recombines TRBV2 with TRBJ1-2; D not certain. CDR1 is SNHLY and CDR2 is FYNNEI in the germline V gene. The CDR3 length is 12 residues. Trimming removed 11 bases at V and 5 bases at J, with 15 bases between. CDR3 nucleotides: TGTGCCGGCGAGGGTCTCCGTTATGGCTACACCTTC. Translation gives CAGEGLRYGYTF.

The chain uses TRBV29-1 and TRBJ2-7, with D unclear. From germline, CDR1 is SQVTM and CDR2 ANQGSEA. V was trimmed by 5 bases and J by 2 bases, leaving 7 bases between them. CDR3 length: 11 amino acids. CDR3 DNA sequence: TGCAGCGTTTCGGACCCCTACGAGCAGTACGTC. Amino acid sequence: CSVSDPYEQYV.

This sequence joins TRBV18 and TRBJ2-7; 12 bases match TRBD1. Germline V lookup: CDR1 KGHSH, CDR2 LQKENI. The length of the CDR3 is 16 residues. The V and J ends lost 3 bases and 5 bases, in that order; junction bases with no gene match: 8. In nucleotides, the CDR3 is TGTGCCAGCTCACCTAGCGCCTGGGACAGGGGGCACGAGCAGTACGTC. Translating gives CASSPSAWDRGHEQYV.

This clonotype was counted only a few times. The J gene is TRBJ2-5, the V gene TRBV7-8; D gene uncertain. The germline gives CDR1 SGHVS, CDR2 FQNEAQ. V dropped 5 bases and J dropped 4 bases, with 14 bases sitting between them. This CDR3 spans 14 amino acids. For the CDR3, the DNA is TGTGCCAGCAGCCCAGTTGACGGTTCAGAGACCCAGTACTTC. It translates to CASSPVDGSETQYF.

The genes are TRBV7-9 and TRBJ2-2, with unresolved D. The CDR3 runs 13 residues. Per germline, CDR1 SEHNR and CDR2 FQNEAQ (reference sequence). The V end was cut by 1 base, the J end by 7 bases, with 7 bases between. CDR3 DNA: TGTGCCAGCAGCTTAGGGGCGGACGGGGAGCTGTTTTTT. This codes for CASSLGADGELFF.

This clonotype has more than one count but fewer than ten. The chain links TRBV4-1 to TRBJ1-2; D is ambiguous. The CDR3 length is 13 residues. Germline lookup yields CDR1 MGHRA and CDR2 YSYEKL. Trimming took 0 bases from V and 5 from J, leaving 7 bases between them. The DNA of the CDR3 is TGCGCCAGCAGCCAAGAACAGACTTATGGCTACACCTTC. Amino acids: CASSQEQTYGYTF.

This clonotype was observed a handful of times. This chain connects TRBV7-2 to TRBJ1-3; a weak D match, TRBD1 (5 bases). Trimming left V 6 bases short and J 0 bases short, with 12 bases between. The CDR3 is made up of 15 amino acids. Germline CDR1 reads SGHTA; CDR2 reads FQGNSA. CDR3 DNA: TGTGCCAGCAGTCGGACACCAAGCTCTGGAAACACCATATATTTT. It encodes CASSRTPSSGNTIYF. The full variable domain, completed using reference TRBV7-2 and TRBJ1-3, is GAGVSQSPSNKVTEKGKDVELRCDPISGHTALYWYRQSLGQGLEFLIYFQGNSAPDKSGLPSDRFSAERTGGSVSTLTIQRTQQEDSAVYLCASSRTPSSGNTIYFGEGSWLTVV.

This clonotype came up a few times. The chain couples TRBV7-6 to TRBJ2-3; D is possibly TRBD1 (7 bases). V lost 4 bases and J lost 2, with 19 bases in between. Germline V CDR1 and CDR2: SGHVS, FNYEAQ. The CDR3 is 17 residues long. CDR3 residues: CASSSRSAGQNTDTQYF. CDR3 nucleotide sequence: TGTGCCAGCAGCTCCCGGTCCGCGGGACAGAACACAGATACGCAGTATTTT.

This clonotype was detected a few times. The CDR3 loop is CASTHLTGGHTDTQYF. The DNA for the CDR3 is TGTGCCAGCACCCACTTAACAGGGGGCCACACAGATACGCAGTATTTT. J is TRBJ2-3 and V is TRBV11-1, with 9 bases that match TRBD1. CDR1 is SGHAT and CDR2 is FQDESV in the germline V gene (reference sequence). V trimming: 7 bases; J trimming: 2 bases; junction bases outside the gene matches: 10. This CDR3 is 16 amino acids long.

This clonotype was counted a few times. The genes are TRBV7-9 and TRBJ1-2; TRBD1 might be the D (6 bases). CDR3 length: 15 amino acids. CDR1 and CDR2 from the germline V gene are SEHNR and FQNEAQ (reference sequence). V was shortened by 1 base and J by 2 bases, with 11 bases between the two germline ends. The CDR3: CASSLDRDKNYGYTF. CDR3 sequence (DNA): TGTGCCAGCAGCTTAGACCGGGACAAAAACTATGGCTACACCTTC.

Concerning this clonotype: At one end, the junction sequence differs from germline, possibly due to a read error. The chain has TRBV5-6 and TRBJ2-4; 7 bases fit TRBD1. CDR1 SGHDT and CDR2 YYEEEE come from the germline V gene. The CDR3 length is 19 residues. As DNA, the CDR3 is TGTGCCAGCAGTCCCCGGGACAGAAACTTCATCCTAGCCAAAAACATTCAGTACTTT. Its protein is CASSPRDRNFILAKNIQYF.

V usage is TRBV28 and J usage is TRBJ2-7; 9 bases are shared with TRBD1. The CDR3 has 14 residues. Per germline, CDR1 MDHEN and CDR2 SYDVKM. V was pared by 2 bases and J by 5 bases, with 4 bases of the junction left unmatched. In nucleotides, the CDR3 is TGTGCCAGCAGTTTAGTGAACAGGGGGCACGAGCAGTACTTC. It codes for CASSLVNRGHEQYF.

This chain uses TRBV6-2 or TRBV6-3 with TRBJ2-3; 10 bases fit TRBD2. CDR3 length equals 17 residues. CDR1 is MNHEY, CDR2 SVGEGT, per germline. The trim removed 0 bases at V and 5 bases at J, leaving 8 bases unmatched. The CDR3, as DNA: TGTGCCAGCAGTTACTCGATCCTAGCGGGGGTTAAAGATACGCAGTATTTT. It is translated as CASSYSILAGVKDTQYF.

The chain couples TRBV6-6 to TRBJ2-7; weak D call: TRBD2 (5 bases). Trimming took 2 bases from V and 4 from J, leaving 9 bases between them. There are 13 residues in the CDR3. The V gene's germline CDR1 is MNHNY and CDR2 SVGAGI (reference sequence). CDR3 protein: CASSYRTLYEQYV. CDR3 nucleotides: TGTGCCAGCAGTTACCGGACTCTTTACGAGCAGTACGTC.

The V and J genes are TRBV5-6 and TRBJ1-2; D perhaps matches TRBD1 (6 bases). Germline V gene sequence: CDR1 SGHDT, CDR2 YYEEEE. This CDR3 spans 13 amino acids. The V end was cut by 6 bases, the J end by 2 bases, with 11 bases between. The CDR3: CASISDRNYGYTF. CDR3 DNA sequence: TGTGCCAGCATCTCGGACAGAAACTATGGCTACACCTTC.

The chain recombines TRBV4-1 with TRBJ1-1; maybe TRBD1 (5 bases). CDR1 is MGHRA, CDR2 YSYEKL, per germline. The CDR3 loop spans 17 amino acids. V was clipped by 6 bases and J by 1 base, with 21 bases between them. The CDR3 DNA sequence: TGCGCCAGCAGAGGATACTGGGGACTGGGATCGAACACTGAAGCTTTCTTT. It encodes CASRGYWGLGSNTEAFF.

The CDR3 is CASSLGTGGFQETQYF. The CDR3 nucleotides are TGTGCCAGCAGCTTAGGAACAGGGGGCTTCCAAGAGACCCAGTACTTC. The V gene is TRBV11-1, the J gene TRBJ2-5; 9 positions match TRBD1. Germline V gene data show CDR1 as SGHAT and CDR2 as FQDESV (reference sequence). V dropped 1 base and J dropped 1; count of bases not matched to a gene: 4. The CDR3 extends over 16 amino acids. The full variable domain, completed using reference TRBV11-1 and TRBJ2-5, is EAEVAQSPRYKITEKSQAVAFWCDPISGHATLYWYRQILGQGPELLVQFQDESVVDDSQLPKDRFSAERLKGVDSTLKIQPAELGDSAMYLCASSLGTGGFQETQYFGPGTRLLVL.

The rearrangement uses TRBV20-1 and TRBJ2-7; 10 nucleotides align to TRBD2. V shed 2 bases, J shed 5 bases, and the junction held 6 bases outside the gene matches. Germline V CDR1 and CDR2: DFQATT, SNEGSKA (reference sequence). The CDR3 covers 14 residues. The chain's CDR3 is CSARTSGDPDEQYF. The CDR3 DNA is TGCAGTGCTAGAACTAGCGGGGACCCTGACGAGCAGTACTTC.

The table lists this clonotype with a few counts. This chain joins TRBV10-3 and TRBJ1-5; D gene ambiguous. Per germline, CDR1 ENHRY and CDR2 SYGVKD. The V gene lost 0 bases and the J gene lost 0 bases, with 15 bases spanning the gap. CDR3 length equals 18 residues. CDR3 in amino acids: CAISESDSTAYSNQPQHF. CDR3 nucleotides: TGTGCCATCAGTGAGTCGGATTCTACGGCATATAGCAATCAGCCCCAGCATTTT.

The V gene is TRBV20-1, the J gene TRBJ1-2; 10 bases line up with TRBD1. The CDR3 loop spans 16 amino acids. CDR1 is DFQATT and CDR2 is SNEGSKA in the germline V gene (reference sequence). The ends lost 6 bases at V and 3 bases at J; junction bases unmatched: 13. The CDR3 here is CSAAVTGGLLDYGYTF. DNA for the CDR3: TGCAGTGCCGCCGTGACAGGGGGCCTTTTGGACTATGGCTACACCTTC.

The chain is built from TRBV5-5 and TRBJ2-7, with D hard to call. This CDR3 comprises 15 residues. The V gene's germline CDR1 is SGHKS and CDR2 YYEKEE (reference sequence). Trimming stripped 1 base from V and 0 bases from J, with 11 bases between. CDR3 region: CASSLSQRTSYEQYV. The CDR3 DNA sequence: TGTGCCAGCAGCTTGTCGCAGCGTACCTCCTACGAGCAGTACGTC.

The J gene is TRBJ1-2, the V gene TRBV28; D not certain. The CDR3 contains 12 residues. In germline, CDR1 is MDHEN, CDR2 SYDVKM. Trimming shortened V by 5 bases and J by 4 bases, and 8 bases separated the two germline ends. The CDR3: CASSQYVYGYTF. The CDR3 nucleotides read TGTGCCAGCAGTCAGTACGTCTATGGCTACACCTTC.

This clonotype was seen just once. The chain recombines TRBV29-1 with TRBJ2-2; 8 positions match TRBD1. With 6 bases clipped from V and 1 base from J, the junction kept 1 base outside the gene matches. The CDR3 loop spans 13 amino acids. CDR1 is SQVTM, CDR2 ANQGSEA, per germline. The CDR3 coding sequence is TGCAGCGTGGGACAGGAGAACACCGGGGAGCTGTTTTTT. Protein: CSVGQENTGELFF.

There are a few counts of this clonotype. J is TRBJ2-4 and V is TRBV7-9, with D perhaps matching TRBD1 (5 bases). The CDR3 totals 11 residues. The ends were cut back, 11 bases at V and 11 bases at J, with 16 bases in the middle. Germline CDR1 and CDR2: SEHNR and FQNEAQ (reference sequence). The CDR3 is CALGQGTFQYF. The DNA of the CDR3 is TGTGCCTTGGGGCAGGGCACCTTTCAGTACTTC.

This clonotype was seen at least ten times. The V gene is TRBV7-2, the J gene TRBJ1-2, with TRBD1 as a possible D gene (5 bases). Trimming took 0 bases from V and 4 from J, leaving 18 bases between them. Per germline, CDR1 SGHTA and CDR2 FQGNSA. The CDR3 totals 17 residues. CDR3 in DNA: TGTGCCAGCAGCTTAGCGGGTTTAAGTCCTGGGGGCTATGGCTACACCTTC. Translating it yields CASSLAGLSPGGYGYTF.